This passage covers 9 T cell receptor beta chains from one sample sequenced in a study of T cell responses to AZD1222 COVID-19 vaccine. TCRdb's table, derived via immunoSEQ multiplex PCR, lists solely in-frame clones and lacks some. The sample consists of fewer than 40,000 clones, 88% of them appearing once. The material was peripheral blood, obtained 28 days after the second dose of the MenACWY control vaccine. The receptors were sampled from an adult who received the MenACWY meningococcal vaccine as a control.

Written as DNA, the CDR3 is TGCGCCAGCAGCGTAGGACAGGGGCGAGAGACCCAGTACTTC. Translation: CASSVGQGRETQYF. The chain recombines TRBV5-1 with TRBJ2-5, with 9 bases fitting TRBD1. V dropped 4 bases and J dropped 4; count of bases not matched to a gene: 5. The CDR3 has 14 amino acids. Germline CDR1 reads SGHRS; CDR2 reads YFSETQ.

The V call is TRBV7-9, the J call TRBJ2-7; D not certain. The CDR3 contains 14 residues. The germline V gene encodes CDR1 SEHNR and CDR2 FQNEAQ (reference sequence). V lost 0 bases and J lost 3, with 9 bases in between. The DNA of the CDR3 is TGTGCCAGCAGCTTAGCGGAGCTTCACTACGAGCAGTACTTC. Amino acid sequence: CASSLAELHYEQYF.

The chain couples TRBV7-9 to TRBJ1-3; no clear D gene. The CDR3 has 14 residues. The V and J ends lost 6 bases and 2 bases respectively, with 11 bases between them. Germline V gives CDR1 SEHNR, CDR2 FQNEAQ (reference sequence). The CDR3 nucleotides read TGTGCCAGCAGACGGCGTGGCGCTGGAAACACCATATATTTT. Protein product: CASRRRGAGNTIYF.

This clone was recorded only once. The chain employs TRBV27 and TRBJ1-1; no clear D gene. Trimming removed 0 bases at V and 5 bases at J, with 7 bases between. Germline V gives CDR1 MNHEY, CDR2 SMNVEV (reference sequence). The CDR3 consists of 13 residues. The CDR3 nucleotides read TGTGCCAGCAGTTTATCCGGGGAAACTGAAGCTTTCTTT. Protein: CASSLSGETEAFF.

The rearrangement links TRBV7-2 to TRBJ1-2; possibly TRBD1 for D (6 bases). CDR1 and CDR2 (germline): SGHTA, FQGNSA. The CDR3 has 13 amino acids. V lost 3 bases to trimming and J lost 10 bases, with 15 bases between them. CDR3 DNA: TGTGCCAGCAGCTTCGGCCCCAGGGGTGCCTACACCTTC. This gives the protein CASSFGPRGAYTF.

The gene calls are TRBV11-2 and TRBJ1-5, with 7 nucleotides matching TRBD1. V was clipped by 5 bases and J by 3 bases; unmatched bases: 7. The CDR3 runs to 15 residues. The germline V gene encodes CDR1 SGHAT and CDR2 FQNNGV. The CDR3 is CASSPQGGINQPQHF. As DNA, the CDR3 is TGTGCCAGCAGCCCCCAGGGGGGGATCAATCAGCCCCAGCATTTT.

The rearrangement links TRBV4-2 to TRBJ2-2; 9 bases map to TRBD2. Germline loops: CDR1 LGHNA, CDR2 YNFKEQ. Trimming at V came to 0 bases and at J to 6 bases, leaving 5 bases not matched to a gene. The CDR3 contains 16 residues. The CDR3 DNA sequence: TGTGCCAGCAGCCAAGAGGGCCTAGCGGGGCCCGGGGAGCTGTTTTTT. Amino acid sequence: CASSQEGLAGPGELFF.

This clone was observed a single time. The chain combines TRBV7-9 with TRBJ1-6; 10 nucleotides match TRBD1. CDR3 size: 14 residues. Unmatched junction bases numbered 7, after V lost 4 bases and J lost 13 bases. Germline V CDR1 and CDR2: SEHNR, FQNEAQ (reference sequence). The CDR3 DNA follows: TGTGCCAGCAGCTCCGAGACAGGGGGCACTCCCCTCCACTTT. It yields the protein CASSSETGGTPLHF.

The chain has TRBV29-1 and TRBJ2-3; 8 nucleotides align to TRBD2. CDR3 size: 16 residues. V lost 0 bases and J lost 0; bases outside the gene matches: 5. Per germline, CDR1 SQVTM and CDR2 ANQGSEA. DNA for the CDR3: TGCAGCGTTGAAGAGGCCCTAGCGGGTAGCACAGATACGCAGTATTTT. Protein product: CSVEEALAGSTDTQYF.